What follows is one T cell receptor (beta chain) and its context. With 3 bases clipped from V and 10 bases from J, the junction kept 7 bases outside the gene matches. CDR1 SQVTM and CDR2 ANQGSEA come from the germline V gene. The CDR3 totals 12 residues. These data belong to a study of early T cells in non-severe SARS-CoV-2 infection. Overall study: It was bulk RNA from unsorted whole blood that was sequenced, and the chains were unpaired.

In the library, individual cDNA molecules carried attached unique molecular identifiers. TCRdb reprocessed the 5' RACE reads with MiXCR, giving one entry per CDR3 protein. The sample includes approximately 80,000 distinct CDR3 sequences, 11% of them seen just once. The clonotype comes from an adult who was a healthcare worker with PCR-confirmed SARS-CoV-2 infection or an uninfected control (not recorded which). The input for sequencing was whole blood, taken at baseline. The rearrangement joins TRBV29-1 to TRBJ1-1, with TRBD1 matching over 8 bases. The CDR3 DNA reads as TGCAGCGTTGATTATCCGACAGGGGTAGCTTTCTTT. It specifies CSVDYPTGVAFF. The full variable domain, with the rest looked up from reference TRBV29-1 and TRBJ1-1, is SAVISQKPSRDICQRGTSLTIQCQVDSQVTMMFWYRQQPGQSLTLIATANQGSEATYESGFVIDKFPISRPNLTFSTLTVSNMSPEDSSIYLCSVDYPTGVAFFGQGTRLTVV.